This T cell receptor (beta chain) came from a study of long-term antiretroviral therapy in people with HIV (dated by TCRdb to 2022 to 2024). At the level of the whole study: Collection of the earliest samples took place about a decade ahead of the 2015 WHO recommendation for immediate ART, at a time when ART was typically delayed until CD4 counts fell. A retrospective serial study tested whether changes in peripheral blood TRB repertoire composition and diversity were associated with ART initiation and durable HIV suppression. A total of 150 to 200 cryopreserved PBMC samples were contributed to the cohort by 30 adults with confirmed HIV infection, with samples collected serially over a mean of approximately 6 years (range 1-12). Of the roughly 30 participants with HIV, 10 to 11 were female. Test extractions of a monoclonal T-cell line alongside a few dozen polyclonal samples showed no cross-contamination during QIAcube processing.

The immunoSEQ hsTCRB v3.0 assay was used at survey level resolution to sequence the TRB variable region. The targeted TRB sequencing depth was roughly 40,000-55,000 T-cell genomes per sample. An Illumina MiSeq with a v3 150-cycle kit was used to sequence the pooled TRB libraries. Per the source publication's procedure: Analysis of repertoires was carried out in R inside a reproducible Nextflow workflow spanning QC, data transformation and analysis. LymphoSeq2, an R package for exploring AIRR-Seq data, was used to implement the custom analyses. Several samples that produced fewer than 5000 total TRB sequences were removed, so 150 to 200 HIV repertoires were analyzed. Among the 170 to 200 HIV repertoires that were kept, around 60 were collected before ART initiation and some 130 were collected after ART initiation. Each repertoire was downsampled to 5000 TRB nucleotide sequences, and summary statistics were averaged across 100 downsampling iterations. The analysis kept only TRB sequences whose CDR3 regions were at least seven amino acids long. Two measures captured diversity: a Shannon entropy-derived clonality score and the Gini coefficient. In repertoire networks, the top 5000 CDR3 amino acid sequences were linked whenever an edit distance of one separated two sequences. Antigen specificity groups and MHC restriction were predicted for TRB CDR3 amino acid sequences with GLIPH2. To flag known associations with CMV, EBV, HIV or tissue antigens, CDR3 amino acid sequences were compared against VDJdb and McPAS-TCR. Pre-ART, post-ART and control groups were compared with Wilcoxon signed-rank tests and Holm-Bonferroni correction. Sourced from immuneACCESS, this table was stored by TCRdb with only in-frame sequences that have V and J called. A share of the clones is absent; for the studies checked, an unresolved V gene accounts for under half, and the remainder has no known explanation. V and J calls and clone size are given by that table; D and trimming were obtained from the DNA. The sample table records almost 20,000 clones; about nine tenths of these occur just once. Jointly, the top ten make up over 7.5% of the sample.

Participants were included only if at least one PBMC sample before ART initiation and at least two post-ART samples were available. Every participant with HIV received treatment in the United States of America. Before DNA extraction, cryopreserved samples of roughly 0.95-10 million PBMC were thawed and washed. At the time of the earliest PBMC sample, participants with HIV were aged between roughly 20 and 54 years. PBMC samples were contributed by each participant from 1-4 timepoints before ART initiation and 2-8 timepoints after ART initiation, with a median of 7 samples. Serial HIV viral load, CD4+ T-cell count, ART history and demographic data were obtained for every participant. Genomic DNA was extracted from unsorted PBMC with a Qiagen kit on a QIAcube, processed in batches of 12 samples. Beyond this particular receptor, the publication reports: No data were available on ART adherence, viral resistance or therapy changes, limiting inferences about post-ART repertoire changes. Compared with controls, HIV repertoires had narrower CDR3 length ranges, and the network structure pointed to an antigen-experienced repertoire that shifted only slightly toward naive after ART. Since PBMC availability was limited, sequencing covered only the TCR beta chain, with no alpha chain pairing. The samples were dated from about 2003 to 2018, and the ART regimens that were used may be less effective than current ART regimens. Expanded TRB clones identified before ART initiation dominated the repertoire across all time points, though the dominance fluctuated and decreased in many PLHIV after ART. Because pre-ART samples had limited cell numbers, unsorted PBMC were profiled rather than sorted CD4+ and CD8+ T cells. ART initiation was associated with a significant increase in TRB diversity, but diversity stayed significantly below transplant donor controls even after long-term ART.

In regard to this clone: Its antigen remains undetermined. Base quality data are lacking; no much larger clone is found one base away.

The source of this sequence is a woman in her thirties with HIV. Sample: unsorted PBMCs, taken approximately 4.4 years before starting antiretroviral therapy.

The CDR3 is CASSQVGGGETQYF. The DNA sequence reads TGCGCCAGCAGCCAAGTAGGAGGGGGAGAGACCCAGTACTTC. The chain links TRBV4-3 with TRBJ2-5; the D call is possibly TRBD1 or TRBD2, each sharing 6 bases. The germline ends are 10 bases apart after V is trimmed by 1 base and J by 4 bases. Including cysteine and phenylalanine, the CDR3 has 14 amino acids. Of the read, only the CDR3 DNA is kept; its 42 bases are in frame from base 1. CDR1 and CDR2 are drawn from the germline V gene: LGHNA, YSLEER.